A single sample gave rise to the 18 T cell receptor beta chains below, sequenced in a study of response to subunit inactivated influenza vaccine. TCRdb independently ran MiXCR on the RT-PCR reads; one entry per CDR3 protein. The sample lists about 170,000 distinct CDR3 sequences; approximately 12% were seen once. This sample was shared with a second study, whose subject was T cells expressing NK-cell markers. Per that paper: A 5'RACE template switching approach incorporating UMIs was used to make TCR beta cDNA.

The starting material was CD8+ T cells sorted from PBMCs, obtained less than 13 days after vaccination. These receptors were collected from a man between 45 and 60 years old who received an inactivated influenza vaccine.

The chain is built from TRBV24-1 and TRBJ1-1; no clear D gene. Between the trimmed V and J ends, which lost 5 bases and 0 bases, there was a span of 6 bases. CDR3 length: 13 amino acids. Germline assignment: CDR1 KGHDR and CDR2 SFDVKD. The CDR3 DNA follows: TGTGCCACCAGTGCTCAGATGAACACTGAAGCTTTCTTT. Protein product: CATSAQMNTEAFF.

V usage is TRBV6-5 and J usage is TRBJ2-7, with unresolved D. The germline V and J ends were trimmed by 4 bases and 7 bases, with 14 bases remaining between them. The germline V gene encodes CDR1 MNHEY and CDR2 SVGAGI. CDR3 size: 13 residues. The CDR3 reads CASSSVYMREQYF. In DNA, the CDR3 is TGTGCCAGCAGTTCCGTATATATGAGGGAGCAGTACTTC.

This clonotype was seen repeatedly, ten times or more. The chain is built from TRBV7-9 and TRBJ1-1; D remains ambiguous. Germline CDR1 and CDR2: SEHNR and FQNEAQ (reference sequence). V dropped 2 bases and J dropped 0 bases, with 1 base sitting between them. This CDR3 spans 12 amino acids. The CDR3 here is CASSLLNTEAFF. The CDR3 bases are TGTGCCAGCAGCTTACTGAACACTGAAGCTTTCTTT.

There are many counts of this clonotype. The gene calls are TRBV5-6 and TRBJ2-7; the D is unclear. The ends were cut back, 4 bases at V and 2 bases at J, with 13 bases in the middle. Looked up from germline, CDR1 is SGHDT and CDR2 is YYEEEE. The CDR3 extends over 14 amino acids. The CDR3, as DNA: TGTGCCAGCAGCACTACTGACACGACCTACGAGCAGTACTTC. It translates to CASSTTDTTYEQYF. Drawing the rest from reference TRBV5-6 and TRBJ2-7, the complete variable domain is DAGVTQSPTHLIKTRGQQVTLRCSPKSGHDTVSWYQQALGQGPQFIFQYYEEEERQRGNFPDRFSGHQFPNYSSELNVNALLLGDSALYLCASSTTDTTYEQYFGPGTRLTVT.

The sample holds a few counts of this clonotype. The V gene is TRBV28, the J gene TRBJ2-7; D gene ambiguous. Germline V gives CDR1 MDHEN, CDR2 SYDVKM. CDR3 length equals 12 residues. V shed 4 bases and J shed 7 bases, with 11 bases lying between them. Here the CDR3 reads CASSSDPGEQYF. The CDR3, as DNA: TGTGCCAGCAGTTCCGACCCCGGGGAGCAGTACTTC.

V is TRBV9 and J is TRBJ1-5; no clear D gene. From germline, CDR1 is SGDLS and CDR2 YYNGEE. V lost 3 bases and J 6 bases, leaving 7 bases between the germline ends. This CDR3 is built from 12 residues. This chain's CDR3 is CASSAPGQPQHF. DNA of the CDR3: TGTGCCAGCAGCGCACCCGGTCAGCCCCAGCATTTT.

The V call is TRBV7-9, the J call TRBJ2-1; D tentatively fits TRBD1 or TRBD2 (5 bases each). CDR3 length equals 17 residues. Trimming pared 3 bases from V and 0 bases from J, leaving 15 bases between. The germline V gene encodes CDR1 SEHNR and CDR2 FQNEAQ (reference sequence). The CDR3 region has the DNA TGTGCCAGCAGCTTTCCGGGGTTTGGGACCTCCTACAATGAGCAGTTCTTC. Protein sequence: CASSFPGFGTSYNEQFF.

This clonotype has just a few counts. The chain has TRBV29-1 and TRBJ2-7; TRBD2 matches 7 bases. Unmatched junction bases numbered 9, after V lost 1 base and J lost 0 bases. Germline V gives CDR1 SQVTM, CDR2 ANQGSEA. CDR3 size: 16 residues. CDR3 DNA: TGCAGCGTTGAAGTCAGCGGGGACGGGAGCTCCTACGAGCAGTACTTC. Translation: CSVEVSGDGSSYEQYF.

The DNA of the CDR3 is TGCGCCAGCAGCCCCGATGGGGAGGGGCTCACAGATACGCAGTATTTT. Translation gives CASSPDGEGLTDTQYF. This chain joins TRBV4-3 and TRBJ2-3, with TRBD2 matching over 7 bases. CDR3 length: 16 residues. J lost 2 bases, V lost 4 bases, and 9 bases had no gene match. Germline CDR1 LGHNA, CDR2 YSLEER.

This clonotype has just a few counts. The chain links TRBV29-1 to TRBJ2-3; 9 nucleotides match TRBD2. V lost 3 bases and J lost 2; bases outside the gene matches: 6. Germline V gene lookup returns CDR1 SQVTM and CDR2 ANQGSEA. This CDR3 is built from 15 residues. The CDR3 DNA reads TGCAGCGTTGACAGTAGCGGGAGATACACAGATACGCAGTATTTT. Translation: CSVDSSGRYTDTQYF.

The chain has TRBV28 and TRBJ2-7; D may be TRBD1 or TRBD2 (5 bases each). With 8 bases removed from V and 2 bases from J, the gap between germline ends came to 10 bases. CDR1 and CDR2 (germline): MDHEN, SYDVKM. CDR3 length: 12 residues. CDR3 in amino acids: CASRDPTYEQYF. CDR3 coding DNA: TGTGCCAGCCGGGACCCTACCTACGAGCAGTACTTC.

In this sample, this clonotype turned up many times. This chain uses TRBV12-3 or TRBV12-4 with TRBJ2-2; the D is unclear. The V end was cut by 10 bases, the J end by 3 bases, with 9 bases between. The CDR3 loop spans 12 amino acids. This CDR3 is CAIKLDTGELFF. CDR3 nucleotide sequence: TGTGCCATTAAGTTGGACACCGGGGAGCTGTTTTTT.

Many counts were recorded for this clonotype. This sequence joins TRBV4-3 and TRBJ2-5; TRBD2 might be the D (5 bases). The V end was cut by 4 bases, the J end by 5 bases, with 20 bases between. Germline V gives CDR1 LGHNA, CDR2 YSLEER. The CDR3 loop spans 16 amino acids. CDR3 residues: CASSRISGREKETQYF. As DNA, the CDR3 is TGCGCCAGCAGCCGTATCTCAGGACGGGAAAAGGAGACCCAGTACTTC.

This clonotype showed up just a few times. CDR3 bases: TGTGCCATCAGTGAGTCGACAGCGGACTATGGGTGGCAGTACTTC. This translates into CAISESTADYGWQYF. The rearrangement uses TRBV10-3 and TRBJ2-7; tentative D call: TRBD2 (6 bases). Trimming shortened V by 0 bases and J by 9 bases, and 18 bases separated the two germline ends. The CDR3 totals 15 residues. Germline-derived CDR1 and CDR2 are ENHRY and SYGVKD.

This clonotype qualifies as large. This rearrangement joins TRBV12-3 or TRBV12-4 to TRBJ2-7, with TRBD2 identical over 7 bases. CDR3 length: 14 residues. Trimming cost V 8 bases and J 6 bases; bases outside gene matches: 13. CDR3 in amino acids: CASSLSGYQGEQYF. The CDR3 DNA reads TGTGCCAGCTCCCTTAGCGGGTACCAGGGCGAGCAGTACTTC.

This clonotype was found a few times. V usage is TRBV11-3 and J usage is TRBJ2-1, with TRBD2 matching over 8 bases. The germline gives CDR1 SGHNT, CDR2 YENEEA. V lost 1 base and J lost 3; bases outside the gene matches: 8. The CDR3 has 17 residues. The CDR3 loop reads CASSLAYSSGDYNEQFF. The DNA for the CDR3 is TGTGCCAGCAGCTTAGCATATAGTAGCGGGGACTACAATGAGCAGTTCTTC.

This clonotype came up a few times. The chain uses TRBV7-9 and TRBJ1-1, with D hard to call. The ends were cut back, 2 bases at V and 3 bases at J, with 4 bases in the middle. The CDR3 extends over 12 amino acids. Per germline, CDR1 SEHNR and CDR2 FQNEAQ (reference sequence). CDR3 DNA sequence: TGTGCCAGCAGCTTAAGGCACACTGAAGCTTTCTTT. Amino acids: CASSLRHTEAFF.

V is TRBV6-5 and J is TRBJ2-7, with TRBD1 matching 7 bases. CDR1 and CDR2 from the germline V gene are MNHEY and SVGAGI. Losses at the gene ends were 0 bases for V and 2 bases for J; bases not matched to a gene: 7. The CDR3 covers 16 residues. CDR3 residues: CASSYSTHRGAYEQYF. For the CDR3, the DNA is TGTGCCAGCAGTTACTCGACCCACAGGGGAGCCTACGAGCAGTACTTC.